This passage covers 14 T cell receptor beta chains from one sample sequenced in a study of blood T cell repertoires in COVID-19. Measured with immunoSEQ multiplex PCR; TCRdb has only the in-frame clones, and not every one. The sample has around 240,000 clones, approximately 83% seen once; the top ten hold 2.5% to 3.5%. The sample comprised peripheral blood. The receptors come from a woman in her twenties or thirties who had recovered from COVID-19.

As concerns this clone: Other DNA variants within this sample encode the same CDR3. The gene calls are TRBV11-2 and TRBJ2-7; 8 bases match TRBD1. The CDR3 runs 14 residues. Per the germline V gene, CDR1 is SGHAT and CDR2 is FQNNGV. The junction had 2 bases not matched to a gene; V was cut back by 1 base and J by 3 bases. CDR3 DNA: TGTGCCAGCAGCTTAGGGACAGGGAGCTACGAGCAGTACTTC. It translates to CASSLGTGSYEQYF. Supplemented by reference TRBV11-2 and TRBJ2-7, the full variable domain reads EAGVAQSPRYKIIEKRQSVAFWCNPISGHATLYWYQQILGQGPKLLIQFQNNGVVDDSQLPKDRFSAERLKGVDSTLKIQPAKLEDSAVYLCASSLGTGSYEQYFGPGTRLTVT.

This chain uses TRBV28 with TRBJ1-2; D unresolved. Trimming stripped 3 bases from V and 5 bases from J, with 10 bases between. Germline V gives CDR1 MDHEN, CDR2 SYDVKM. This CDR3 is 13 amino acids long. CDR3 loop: CASSFAGLYGYTF. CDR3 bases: TGTGCCAGCAGTTTCGCGGGGTTATATGGCTACACCTTC.

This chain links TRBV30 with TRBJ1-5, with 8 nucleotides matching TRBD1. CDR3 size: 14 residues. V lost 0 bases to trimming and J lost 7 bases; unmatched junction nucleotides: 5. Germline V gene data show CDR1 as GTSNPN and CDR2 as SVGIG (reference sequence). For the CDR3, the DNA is TGTGCCTGGAGTGTAACGGACAGGGCCCAGCCCCAGCATTTT. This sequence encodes CAWSVTDRAQPQHF.

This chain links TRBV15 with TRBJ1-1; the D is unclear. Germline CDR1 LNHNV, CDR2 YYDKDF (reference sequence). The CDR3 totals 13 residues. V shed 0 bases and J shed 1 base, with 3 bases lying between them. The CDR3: CATSREQNTEAFF. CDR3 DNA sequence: TGTGCCACCAGCAGAGAACAGAACACTGAAGCTTTCTTT.

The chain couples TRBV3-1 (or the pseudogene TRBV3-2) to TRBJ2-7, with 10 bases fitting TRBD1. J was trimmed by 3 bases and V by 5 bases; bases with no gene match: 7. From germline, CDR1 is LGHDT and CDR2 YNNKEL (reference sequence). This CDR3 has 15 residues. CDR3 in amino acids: CASSNLDRGLYEQYF. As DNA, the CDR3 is TGTGCCAGCAGCAACTTAGACAGGGGGCTCTACGAGCAGTACTTC.

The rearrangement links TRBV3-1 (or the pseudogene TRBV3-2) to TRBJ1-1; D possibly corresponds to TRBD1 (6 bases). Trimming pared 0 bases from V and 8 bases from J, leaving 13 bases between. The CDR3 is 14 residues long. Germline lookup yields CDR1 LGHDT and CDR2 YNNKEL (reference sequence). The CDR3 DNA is TGTGCCAGCAGCCAAGAGAACACAGGGCTCGAAGCTTTCTTT. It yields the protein CASSQENTGLEAFF.

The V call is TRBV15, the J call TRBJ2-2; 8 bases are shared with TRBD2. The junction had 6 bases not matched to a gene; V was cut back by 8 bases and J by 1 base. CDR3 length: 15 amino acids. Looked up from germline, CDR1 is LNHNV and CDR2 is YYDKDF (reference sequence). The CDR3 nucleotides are TGTGCCACCTCCCGTCGGGGGGGGAACACCGGGGAGCTGTTTTTT. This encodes CATSRRGGNTGELFF.

The CDR3 sequence: CASSRTGANSPLHF. In nucleotides, the CDR3 is TGTGCCAGCAGTCGGACAGGGGCTAATTCACCCCTCCACTTT. V usage is TRBV6-5 and J usage is TRBJ1-6; 9 nucleotides agree with TRBD1. V was pared by 5 bases and J by 6 bases, with 2 bases of the junction left unmatched. Germline values: CDR1 MNHEY, CDR2 SVGAGI. CDR3 length equals 14 residues.

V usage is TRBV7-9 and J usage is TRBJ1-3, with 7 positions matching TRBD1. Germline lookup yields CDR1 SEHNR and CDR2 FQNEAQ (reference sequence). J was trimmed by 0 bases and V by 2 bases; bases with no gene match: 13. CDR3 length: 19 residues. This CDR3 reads CASSLPSSRTGTSGNTIYF. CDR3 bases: TGTGCCAGCAGCTTACCCTCCTCGCGGACAGGTACCTCTGGAAACACCATATATTTT.

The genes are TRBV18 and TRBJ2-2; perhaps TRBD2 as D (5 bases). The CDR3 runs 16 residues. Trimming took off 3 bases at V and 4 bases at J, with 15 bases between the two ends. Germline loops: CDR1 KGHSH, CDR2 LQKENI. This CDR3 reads CASSPFAGQPTGELFF. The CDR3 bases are TGTGCCAGCTCACCCTTCGCGGGTCAACCCACCGGGGAGCTGTTTTTT.

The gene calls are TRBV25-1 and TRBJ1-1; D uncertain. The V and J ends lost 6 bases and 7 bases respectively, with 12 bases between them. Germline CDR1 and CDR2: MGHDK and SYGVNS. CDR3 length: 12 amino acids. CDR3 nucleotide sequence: TGTGCCAGCAGCCCAGGAATAGGTGAAGCTTTCTTT. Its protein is CASSPGIGEAFF.

CDR3 sequence: CASSLEFQGTDTQYF. As DNA, the CDR3 is TGTGCCAGCAGCTTAGAATTTCAGGGCACAGATACGCAGTATTTT. The J gene is TRBJ2-3, the V gene TRBV7-6; D remains ambiguous. V lost 1 base and J lost 1, with 9 bases in between. The germline V gene encodes CDR1 SGHVS and CDR2 FNYEAQ. The CDR3 is made up of 15 amino acids.

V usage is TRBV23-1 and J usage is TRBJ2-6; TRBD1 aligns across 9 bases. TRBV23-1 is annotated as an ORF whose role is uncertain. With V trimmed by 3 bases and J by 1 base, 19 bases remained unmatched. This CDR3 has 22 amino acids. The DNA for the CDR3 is TGCGCCAGCAGTCATTCTGAGGGCGGGTGGACAGGGGATTCGTCTGGGGCCAACGTCCTGACTTTC. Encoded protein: CASSHSEGGWTGDSSGANVLTF.

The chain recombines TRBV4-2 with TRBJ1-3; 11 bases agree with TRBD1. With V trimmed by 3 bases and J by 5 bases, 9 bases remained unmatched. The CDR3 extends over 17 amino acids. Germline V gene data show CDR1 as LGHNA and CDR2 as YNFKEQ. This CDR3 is CASSHNPGQGGRNTIYF. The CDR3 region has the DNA TGTGCCAGCAGCCATAATCCGGGACAGGGGGGAAGAAACACCATATATTTT.